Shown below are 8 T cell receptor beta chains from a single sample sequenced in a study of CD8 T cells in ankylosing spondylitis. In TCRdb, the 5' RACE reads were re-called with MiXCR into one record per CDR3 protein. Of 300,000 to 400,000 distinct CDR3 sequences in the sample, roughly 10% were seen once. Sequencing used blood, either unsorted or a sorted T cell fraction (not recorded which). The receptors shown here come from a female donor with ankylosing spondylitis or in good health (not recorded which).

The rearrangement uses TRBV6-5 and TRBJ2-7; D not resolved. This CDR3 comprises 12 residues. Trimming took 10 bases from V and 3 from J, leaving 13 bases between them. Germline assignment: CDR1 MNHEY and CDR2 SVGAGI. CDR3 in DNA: TGTGCCACCCATCAAACCGGCTACGAGCAGTACTTC. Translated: CATHQTGYEQYF.

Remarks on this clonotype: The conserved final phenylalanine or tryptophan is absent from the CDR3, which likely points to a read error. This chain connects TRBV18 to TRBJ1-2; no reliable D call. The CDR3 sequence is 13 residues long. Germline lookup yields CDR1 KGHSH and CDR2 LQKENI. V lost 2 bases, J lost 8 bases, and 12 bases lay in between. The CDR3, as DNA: TGTGCCAGCTCACCATCTGAGGCTGTGGGCTACACCTAC. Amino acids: CASSPSEAVGYTY.

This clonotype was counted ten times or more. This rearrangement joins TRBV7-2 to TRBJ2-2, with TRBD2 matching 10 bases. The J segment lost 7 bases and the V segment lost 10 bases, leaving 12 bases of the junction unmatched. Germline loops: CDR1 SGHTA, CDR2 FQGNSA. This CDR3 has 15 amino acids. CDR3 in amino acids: CATTSSGSWFGELFF. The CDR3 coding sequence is TGTGCCACCACATCTAGCGGGAGCTGGTTCGGGGAGCTGTTTTTT.

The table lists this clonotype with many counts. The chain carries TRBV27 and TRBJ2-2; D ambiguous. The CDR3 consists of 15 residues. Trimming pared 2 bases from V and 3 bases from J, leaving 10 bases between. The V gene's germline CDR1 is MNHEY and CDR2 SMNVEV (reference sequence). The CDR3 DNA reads TGTGCCAGCAGTTTACTTCATGGGTACACCGGGGAGCTGTTTTTT. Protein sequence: CASSLLHGYTGELFF.

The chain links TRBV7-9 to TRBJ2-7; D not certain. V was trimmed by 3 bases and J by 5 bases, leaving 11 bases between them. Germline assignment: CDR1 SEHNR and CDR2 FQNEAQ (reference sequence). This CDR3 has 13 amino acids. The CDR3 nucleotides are TGTGCCAGCAGCTTTTATCAGAGGAACGAGCAGTACTTC. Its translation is CASSFYQRNEQYF.

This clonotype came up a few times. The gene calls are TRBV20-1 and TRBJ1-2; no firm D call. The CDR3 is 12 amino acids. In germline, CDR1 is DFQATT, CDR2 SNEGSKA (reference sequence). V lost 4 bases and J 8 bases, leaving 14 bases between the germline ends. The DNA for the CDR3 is TGCAGTGCTACCGACTTGGGCGACGGCTACACCTTC. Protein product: CSATDLGDGYTF.

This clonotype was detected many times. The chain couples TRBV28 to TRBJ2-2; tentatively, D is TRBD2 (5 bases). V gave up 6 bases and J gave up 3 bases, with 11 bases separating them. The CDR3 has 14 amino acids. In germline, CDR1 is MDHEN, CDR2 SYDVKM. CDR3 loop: CASRAAGYTGELFF. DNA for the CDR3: TGTGCCAGCAGAGCGGCGGGCTACACCGGGGAGCTGTTTTTT. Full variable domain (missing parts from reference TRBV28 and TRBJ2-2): DVKVTQSSRYLVKRTGEKVFLECVQDMDHENMFWYRQDPGLGLRLIYFSYDVKMKEKGDIPEGYSVSREKKERFSLILESASTNQTSMYLCASRAAGYTGELFFGEGSRLTVL.

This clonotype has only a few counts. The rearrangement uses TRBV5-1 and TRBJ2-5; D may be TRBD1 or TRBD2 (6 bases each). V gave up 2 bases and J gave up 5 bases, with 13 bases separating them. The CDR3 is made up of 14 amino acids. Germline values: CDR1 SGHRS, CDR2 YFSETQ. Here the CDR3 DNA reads TGCGCCAGCAGCTTTGAACAGGGAGGCGAGACCCAGTACTTC. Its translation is CASSFEQGGETQYF. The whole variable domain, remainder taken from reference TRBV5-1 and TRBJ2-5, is KAGVTQTPRYLIKTRGQQVTLSCSPISGHRSVSWYQQTPGQGLQFLFEYFSETQRNKGNFPGRFSGRQFSNSRSEMNVSTLELGDSALYLCASSFEQGGETQYFGPGTRLLVL.